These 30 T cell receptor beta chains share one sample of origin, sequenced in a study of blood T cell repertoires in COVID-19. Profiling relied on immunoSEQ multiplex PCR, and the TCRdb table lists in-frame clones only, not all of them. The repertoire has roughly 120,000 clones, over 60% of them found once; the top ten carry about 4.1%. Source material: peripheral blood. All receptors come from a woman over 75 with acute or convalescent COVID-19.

CDR3 in amino acids: CASSPIGRWDRGGYTEAFF. CDR3 bases: TGTGCCAGCAGTCCCATAGGTCGTTGGGACAGGGGTGGGTACACTGAAGCTTTCTTT. The chain uses TRBV28 and TRBJ1-1, with 10 nucleotides matching TRBD1. CDR3 size: 19 residues. Per germline, CDR1 MDHEN and CDR2 SYDVKM. V was clipped by 5 bases and J by 3 bases; unmatched bases: 18.

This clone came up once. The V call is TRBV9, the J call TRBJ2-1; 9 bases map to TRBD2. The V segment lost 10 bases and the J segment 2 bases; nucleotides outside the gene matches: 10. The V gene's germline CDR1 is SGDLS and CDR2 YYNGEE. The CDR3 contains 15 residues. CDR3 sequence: CASSGASGAYNEQFF. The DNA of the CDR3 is TGTGCCTCCTCCGGGGCTAGCGGGGCCTACAATGAGCAGTTCTTC.

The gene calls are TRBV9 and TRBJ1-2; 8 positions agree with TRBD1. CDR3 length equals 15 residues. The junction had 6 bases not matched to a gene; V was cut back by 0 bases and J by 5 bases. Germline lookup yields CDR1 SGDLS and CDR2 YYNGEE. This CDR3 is CASSVVGQGAYGYTF. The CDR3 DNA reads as TGTGCCAGCAGCGTAGTGGGTCAGGGGGCATATGGCTACACCTTC.

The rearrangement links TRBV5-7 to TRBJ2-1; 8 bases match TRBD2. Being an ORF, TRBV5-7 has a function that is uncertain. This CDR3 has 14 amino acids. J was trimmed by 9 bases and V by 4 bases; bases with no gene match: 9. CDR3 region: CASSLGSGGGEQFF. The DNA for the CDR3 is TGTGCCAGCAGCCTGGGGAGCGGGGGCGGTGAGCAGTTCTTC.

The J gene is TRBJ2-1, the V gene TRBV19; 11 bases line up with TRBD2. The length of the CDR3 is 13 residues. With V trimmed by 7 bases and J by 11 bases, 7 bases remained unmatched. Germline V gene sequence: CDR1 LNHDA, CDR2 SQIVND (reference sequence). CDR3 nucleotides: TGTGCCAGTACCATGACTAGCGGGGAGAAGCAGTTCTTC. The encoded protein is CASTMTSGEKQFF. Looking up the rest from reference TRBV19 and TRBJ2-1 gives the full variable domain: DGGITQSPKYLFRKEGQNVTLSCEQNLNHDAMYWYRQDPGQGLRLIYYSQIVNDFQKGDIAEGYSVSREKKESFPLTVTSAQKNPTAFYLCASTMTSGEKQFFGPGTRLTVL.

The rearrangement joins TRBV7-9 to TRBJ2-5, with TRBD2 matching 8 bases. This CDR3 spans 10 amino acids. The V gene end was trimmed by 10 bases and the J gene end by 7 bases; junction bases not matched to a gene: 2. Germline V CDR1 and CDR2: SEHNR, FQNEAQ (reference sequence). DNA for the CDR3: TGTGCCACCGGGGGGGCGACCCAGTACTTC. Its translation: CATGGATQYF.

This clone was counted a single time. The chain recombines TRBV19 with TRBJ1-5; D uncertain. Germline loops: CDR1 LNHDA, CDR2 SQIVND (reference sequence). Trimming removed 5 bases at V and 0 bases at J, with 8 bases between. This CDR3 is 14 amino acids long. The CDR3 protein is CASSERFSNQPQHF. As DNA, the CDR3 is TGTGCCAGTAGTGAGAGGTTTAGCAATCAGCCCCAGCATTTT.

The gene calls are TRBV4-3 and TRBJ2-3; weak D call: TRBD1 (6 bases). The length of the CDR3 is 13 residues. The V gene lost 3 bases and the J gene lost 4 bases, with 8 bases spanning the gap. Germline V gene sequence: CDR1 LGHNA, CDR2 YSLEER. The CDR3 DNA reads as TGCGCCAGCAGCCAGCAGGGGTCAGATACGCAGTATTTT. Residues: CASSQQGSDTQYF.

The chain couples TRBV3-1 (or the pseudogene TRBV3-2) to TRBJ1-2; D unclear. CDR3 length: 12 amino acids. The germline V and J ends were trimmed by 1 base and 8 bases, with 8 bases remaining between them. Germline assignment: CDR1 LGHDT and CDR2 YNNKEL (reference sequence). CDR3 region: CASSQVGQGYTF. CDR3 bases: TGTGCCAGCAGCCAAGTGGGCCAGGGCTACACCTTC.

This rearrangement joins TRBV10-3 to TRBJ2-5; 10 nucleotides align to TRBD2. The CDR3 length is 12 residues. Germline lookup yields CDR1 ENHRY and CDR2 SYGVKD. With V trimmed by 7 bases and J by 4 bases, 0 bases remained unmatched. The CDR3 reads CAITSGGETQYF. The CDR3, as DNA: TGTGCCATCACTAGCGGGGGAGAGACCCAGTACTTC.

This chain's CDR3 is CASSPPMAEGTDTQYF. CDR3 sequence (DNA): TGTGCCAGCTCACCACCCATGGCAGAGGGCACAGATACGCAGTATTTT. The rearrangement links TRBV18 to TRBJ2-3; D call uncertain. The V and J ends lost 0 bases and 1 base respectively, with 11 bases between them. The CDR3 length is 16 residues. In germline, CDR1 is KGHSH, CDR2 LQKENI. The whole variable domain, filled in from reference TRBV18 and TRBJ2-3, reads NAGVMQNPRHLVRRRGQEARLRCSPMKGHSHVYWYRQLPEEGLKFMVYLQKENIIDESGMPKERFSAEFPKEGPSILRIQQVVRGDSAAYFCASSPPMAEGTDTQYFGPGTRLTVL.

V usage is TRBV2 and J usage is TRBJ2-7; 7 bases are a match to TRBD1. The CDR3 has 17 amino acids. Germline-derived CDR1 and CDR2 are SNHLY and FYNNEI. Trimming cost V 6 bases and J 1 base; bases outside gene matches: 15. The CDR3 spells CASRKTGMGEGSYEQYF. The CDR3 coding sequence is TGTGCCAGCAGGAAGACAGGGATGGGAGAAGGTTCCTACGAGCAGTACTTC.

DNA of the CDR3: TGTGCCAGCAGCTTAGCGGGGGGGCCGTACGAGCAGTACTTC. Its translation: CASSLAGGPYEQYF. This chain links TRBV7-3 with TRBJ2-7; 9 bases line up with TRBD2. CDR3 length: 14 residues. Germline V lookup: CDR1 SGHTA, CDR2 FQGTGA. The trim removed 2 bases at V and 4 bases at J, leaving 3 bases unmatched.

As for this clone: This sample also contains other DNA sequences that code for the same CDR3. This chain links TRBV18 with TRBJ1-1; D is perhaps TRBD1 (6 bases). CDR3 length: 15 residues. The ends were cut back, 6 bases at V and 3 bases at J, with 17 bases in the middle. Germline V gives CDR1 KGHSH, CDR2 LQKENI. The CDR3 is CASSPKGGRDTEAFF. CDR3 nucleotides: TGTGCCAGCTCCCCAAAGGGGGGGCGGGACACTGAAGCTTTCTTT.

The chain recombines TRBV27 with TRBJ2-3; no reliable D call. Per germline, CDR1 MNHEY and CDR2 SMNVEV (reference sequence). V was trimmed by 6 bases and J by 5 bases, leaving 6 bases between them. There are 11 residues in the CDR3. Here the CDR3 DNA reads TGTGCCAGCAGCAACAGAGATACGCAGTATTTT. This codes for CASSNRDTQYF.

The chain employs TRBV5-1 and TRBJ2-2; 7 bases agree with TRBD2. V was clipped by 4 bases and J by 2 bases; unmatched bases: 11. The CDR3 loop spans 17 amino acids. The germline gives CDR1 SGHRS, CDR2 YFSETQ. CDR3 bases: TGCGCCAGCAGCCCATTGGGGACTACCAAAAACACCGGGGAGCTGTTTTTT. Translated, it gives CASSPLGTTKNTGELFF.

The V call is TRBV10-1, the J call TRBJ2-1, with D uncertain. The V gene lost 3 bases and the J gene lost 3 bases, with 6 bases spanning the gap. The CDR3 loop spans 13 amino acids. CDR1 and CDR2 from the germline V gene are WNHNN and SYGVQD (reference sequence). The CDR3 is CASSDVGYNEQFF. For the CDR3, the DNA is TGCGCCAGCAGTGATGTCGGCTACAATGAGCAGTTCTTC.

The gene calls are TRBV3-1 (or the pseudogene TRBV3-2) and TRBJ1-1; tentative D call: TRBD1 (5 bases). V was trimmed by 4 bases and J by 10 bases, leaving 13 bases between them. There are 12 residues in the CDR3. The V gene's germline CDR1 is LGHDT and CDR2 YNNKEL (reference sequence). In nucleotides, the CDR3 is TGTGCCAGCAGCCCAGGGCCTTTAATAGCTTTCTTT. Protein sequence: CASSPGPLIAFF.

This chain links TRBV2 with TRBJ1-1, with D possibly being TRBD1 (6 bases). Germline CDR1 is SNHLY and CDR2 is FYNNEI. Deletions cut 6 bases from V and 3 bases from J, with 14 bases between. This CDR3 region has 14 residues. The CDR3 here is CASRRGITDTEAFF. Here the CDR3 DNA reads TGTGCCAGCAGGAGGGGGATAACGGACACTGAAGCTTTCTTT.

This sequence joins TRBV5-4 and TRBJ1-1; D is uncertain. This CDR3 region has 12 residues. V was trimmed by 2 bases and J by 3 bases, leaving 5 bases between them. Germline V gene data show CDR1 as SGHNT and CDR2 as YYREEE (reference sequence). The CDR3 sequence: CASSLHDTEAFF. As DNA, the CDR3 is TGTGCCAGCAGCTTACATGACACTGAAGCTTTCTTT.

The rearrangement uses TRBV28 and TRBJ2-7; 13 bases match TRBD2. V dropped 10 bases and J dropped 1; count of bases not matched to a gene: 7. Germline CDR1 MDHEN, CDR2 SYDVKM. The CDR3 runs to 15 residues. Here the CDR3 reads CATTGTSGISYEQYF. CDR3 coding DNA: TGTGCCACTACCGGGACTAGCGGGATTTCCTACGAGCAGTACTTC.

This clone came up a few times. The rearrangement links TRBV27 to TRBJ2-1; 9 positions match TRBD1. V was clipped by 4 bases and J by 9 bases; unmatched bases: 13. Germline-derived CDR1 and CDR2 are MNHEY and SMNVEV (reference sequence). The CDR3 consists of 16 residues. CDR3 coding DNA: TGTGCCAGCAGTTCCCGACCGGGACAGGGTTTTGGTGAGCAGTTCTTC. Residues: CASSSRPGQGFGEQFF.

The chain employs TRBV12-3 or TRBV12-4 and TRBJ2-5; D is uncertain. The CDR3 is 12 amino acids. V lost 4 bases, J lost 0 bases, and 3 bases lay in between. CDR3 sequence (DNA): TGTGCCAGCAGTTCGTACCAAGAGACCCAGTACTTC. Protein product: CASSSYQETQYF.

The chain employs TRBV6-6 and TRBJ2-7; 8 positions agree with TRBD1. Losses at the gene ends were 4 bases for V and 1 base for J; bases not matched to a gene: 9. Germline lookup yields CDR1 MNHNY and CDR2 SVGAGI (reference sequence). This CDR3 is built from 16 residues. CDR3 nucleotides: TGTGCCAGCAGTTTCCACCTGACAGGGGATTCCTACGAGCAGTACTTC. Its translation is CASSFHLTGDSYEQYF.

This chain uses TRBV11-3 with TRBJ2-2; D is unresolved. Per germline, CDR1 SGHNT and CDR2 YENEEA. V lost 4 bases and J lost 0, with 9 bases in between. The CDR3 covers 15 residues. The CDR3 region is CASSSNPTNTGELFF. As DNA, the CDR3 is TGTGCCAGCAGCTCCAATCCCACGAACACCGGGGAGCTGTTTTTT.

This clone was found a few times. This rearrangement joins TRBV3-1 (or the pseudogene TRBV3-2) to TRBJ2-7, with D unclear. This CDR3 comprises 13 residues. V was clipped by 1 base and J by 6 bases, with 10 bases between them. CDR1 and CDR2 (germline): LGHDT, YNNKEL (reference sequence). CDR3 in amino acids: CASSQVVVGEQYF. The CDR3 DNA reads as TGTGCCAGCAGCCAAGTAGTGGTCGGCGAGCAGTACTTC.

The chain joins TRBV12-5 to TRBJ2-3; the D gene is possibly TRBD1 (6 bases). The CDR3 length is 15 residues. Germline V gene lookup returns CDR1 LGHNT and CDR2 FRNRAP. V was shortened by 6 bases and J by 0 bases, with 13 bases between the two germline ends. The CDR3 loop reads CASGLGQPSTDTQYF. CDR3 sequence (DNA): TGTGCTAGTGGCCTCGGACAGCCTAGCACAGATACGCAGTATTTT. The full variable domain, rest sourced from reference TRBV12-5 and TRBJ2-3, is DARVTQTPRHKVTEMGQEVTMRCQPILGHNTVFWYRQTMMQGLELLAYFRNRAPLDDSGMPKDRFSAEMPDATLATLKIQPSEPRDSAVYFCASGLGQPSTDTQYFGPGTRLTVL.

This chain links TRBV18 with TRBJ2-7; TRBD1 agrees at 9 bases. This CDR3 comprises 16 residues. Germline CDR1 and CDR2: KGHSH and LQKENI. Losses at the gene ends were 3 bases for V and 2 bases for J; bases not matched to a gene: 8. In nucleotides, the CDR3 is TGTGCCAGCTCACCTACTCCCGGGACAGGGCCCTACGAGCAGTACTTC. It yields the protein CASSPTPGTGPYEQYF.

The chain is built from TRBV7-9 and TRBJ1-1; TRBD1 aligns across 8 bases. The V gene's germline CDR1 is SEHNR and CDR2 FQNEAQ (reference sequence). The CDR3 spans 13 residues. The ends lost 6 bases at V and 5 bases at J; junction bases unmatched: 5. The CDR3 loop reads CASRSTGGTEAFF. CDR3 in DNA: TGTGCCAGCAGGTCTACAGGGGGAACTGAAGCTTTCTTT.

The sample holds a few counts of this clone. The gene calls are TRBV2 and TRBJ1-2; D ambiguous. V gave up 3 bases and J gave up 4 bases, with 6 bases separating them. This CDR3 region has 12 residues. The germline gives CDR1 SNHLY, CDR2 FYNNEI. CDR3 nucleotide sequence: TGTGCCAGCAGTGAGGGCAGCTATGGCTACACCTTC. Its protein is CASSEGSYGYTF.